Shown below are 21 T cell receptor beta chains from a single sample sequenced in a study of early T cells in non-severe SARS-CoV-2 infection (dated by TCRdb to the early 2020s). Preparation of the library involved 5' RACE. These reads were obtained on a NextSeq 500. TCRdb redid the processing of the public reads, applying fastp at Q25 and MiXCR, and retained in-frame beta chains. Each record represents a unique CDR3 protein, reported with the most common genes and DNA among its rows. The table for this sample lists approximately 74,000 distinct CDR3 sequences; around 15% of them were counted only once. Of the sample, roughly 9.8% falls within the top ten clones. What was sequenced was whole blood. These receptor sequences come from an adult who was a healthcare worker with PCR-confirmed SARS-CoV-2 infection or an uninfected control (not recorded which).

In its sample, this clonotype was seen a few times. V and J are TRBV5-1 and TRBJ1-3; D is uncertain. With 2 bases removed from V and 1 base from J, the gap between germline ends came to 10 bases. In germline, CDR1 is SGHRS, CDR2 YFSETQ. CDR3 length: 15 residues. CDR3: CASSFGPGSGNTIYF. The CDR3 bases are TGCGCCAGCAGCTTTGGTCCGGGATCTGGAAACACCATATATTTT.

This clonotype showed up just a few times. The V call is TRBV27, the J call TRBJ2-7; 7 bases align to TRBD1. V was clipped by 1 base and J by 9 bases; unmatched bases: 9. Germline-derived CDR1 and CDR2 are MNHEY and SMNVEV (reference sequence). The CDR3 spans 14 residues. Here the CDR3 DNA reads TGTGCCAGCAGTTTATACCAGACAGGGAATGGGCAGTACTTC. Translating it yields CASSLYQTGNGQYF.

The sample holds a few counts of this clonotype. The chain couples TRBV7-9 to TRBJ2-2; D might be TRBD1 or TRBD2, each matching 5 bases. CDR3 length equals 15 residues. Per germline, CDR1 SEHNR and CDR2 FQNEAQ (reference sequence). V was shortened by 5 bases and J by 5 bases, with 15 bases between the two germline ends. CDR3 DNA sequence: TGTGCCAGCAGCCCCTGGCAGGGAGAGACCGGGGAGCTGTTTTTT. Translation: CASSPWQGETGELFF. The complete variable domain, with remaining parts taken from reference TRBV7-9 and TRBJ2-2, reads DTGVSQNPRHKITKRGQNVTFRCDPISEHNRLYWYRQTLGQGPEFLTYFQNEAQLEKSRLLSDRFSAERPKGSFSTLEIQRTEQGDSAMYLCASSPWQGETGELFFGEGSRLTVL.

Ten or more counts support this clonotype. The chain couples TRBV6-2 or TRBV6-3 to TRBJ2-1; 12 nucleotides line up with TRBD2. The CDR3 length is 17 residues. The germline gives CDR1 MNHEY, CDR2 SVGEGT. V lost 2 bases, J lost 6 bases, and 8 bases stayed unmatched. CDR3 bases: TGTGCCAGCAGTTACACAGACCCTAGCGGGGGGGCCAATGAGCAGTTCTTC. The encoded protein is CASSYTDPSGGANEQFF.

This clonotype was found a few times. The chain employs TRBV28 and TRBJ1-1, with 10 nucleotides matching TRBD1. The CDR3 totals 14 residues. From germline, CDR1 is MDHEN and CDR2 SYDVKM. The J segment lost 4 bases and the V segment lost 5 bases, leaving 4 bases of the junction unmatched. CDR3 region: CASSLRTGGTEAFF. CDR3 coding DNA: TGTGCCAGCAGTCTCAGGACAGGGGGCACTGAAGCTTTCTTT.

This clonotype occurred a few times. The V and J genes are TRBV7-9 and TRBJ2-1; 8 bases map to TRBD1. The CDR3 length is 14 residues. Germline V gives CDR1 SEHNR, CDR2 FQNEAQ (reference sequence). V lost 11 bases, J lost 4 bases, and 10 bases stayed unmatched. The CDR3: CAGTQGQDYNEQFF. CDR3 sequence (DNA): TGTGCCGGTACCCAGGGACAGGATTACAATGAGCAGTTCTTC.

A note on this clonotype: Being one base from a much bigger clone, this may be a read error. The chain couples TRBV6-5 to TRBJ1-2; D remains ambiguous. Looked up from germline, CDR1 is MNHEY and CDR2 is SVGAGI. V shed 7 bases and J shed 8 bases, with 2 bases lying between them. This CDR3 has 8 residues. Here the CDR3 DNA reads TGTGCCAGCAAGGGCTACACCTTC. The encoded protein is CASKGYTF.

The chain uses TRBV5-1 and TRBJ2-3; TRBD2 matches at 9 bases. Germline trimming cut 0 bases from V and 2 bases from J; bases unmatched to any gene: 4. Germline V gene lookup returns CDR1 SGHRS and CDR2 YFSETQ. The CDR3 totals 16 residues. The DNA for the CDR3 is TGCGCCAGCAGCTTGGAAGGCGGGGGGGCCACAGATACGCAGTATTTT. It translates to CASSLEGGGATDTQYF.

The J gene is TRBJ2-1, the V gene TRBV11-2; D is unresolved. The CDR3 consists of 14 residues. Per germline, CDR1 SGHAT and CDR2 FQNNGV. Between the trimmed V and J ends, which lost 5 bases and 7 bases, there was a span of 15 bases. The CDR3 coding sequence is TGTGCCAGCAGCCCCCCGCCGAACCGAAATGAGCAGTTCTTC. The encoded protein is CASSPPPNRNEQFF. The full variable domain, completed using reference TRBV11-2 and TRBJ2-1, is EAGVAQSPRYKIIEKRQSVAFWCNPISGHATLYWYQQILGQGPKLLIQFQNNGVVDDSQLPKDRFSAERLKGVDSTLKIQPAKLEDSAVYLCASSPPPNRNEQFFGPGTRLTVL.

This clonotype was counted a few times. The rearrangement links TRBV7-2 to TRBJ1-2, with D perhaps TRBD1 (5 bases). The length of the CDR3 is 12 residues. Between the trimmed V and J ends, which lost 3 bases and 6 bases, there was a span of 8 bases. Germline V lookup: CDR1 SGHTA, CDR2 FQGNSA. The CDR3 nucleotides are TGTGCCAGCAGCTTTAGAGGGGATGGCTACACCTTC. This sequence encodes CASSFRGDGYTF.

The V gene is TRBV19, the J gene TRBJ1-6, with D perhaps TRBD1 (6 bases). With 6 bases removed from V and 12 bases from J, the gap between germline ends came to 18 bases. This CDR3 is built from 14 residues. Per germline, CDR1 LNHDA and CDR2 SQIVND (reference sequence). The CDR3 sequence is CASSPTGVIGPLHF. The CDR3 coding sequence is TGTGCCAGTAGCCCGACAGGTGTGATAGGACCCCTCCACTTT.

This clonotype came up many times. The chain is built from TRBV7-2 and TRBJ1-2; D perhaps matches TRBD1 (5 bases). The germline V gene has CDR1 SGHTA and CDR2 FQGNSA. V shed 3 bases and J shed 0 bases, with 14 bases lying between them. This CDR3 has 16 amino acids. Here the CDR3 reads CASSLGRQTSNYGYTF. DNA for the CDR3: TGTGCCAGCAGCTTGGGACGGCAGACTTCTAACTATGGCTACACCTTC.

Ten or more counts support this clonotype. The chain links TRBV11-2 to TRBJ2-7; 7 bases align to TRBD1. The germline V gene encodes CDR1 SGHAT and CDR2 FQNNGV. The CDR3 contains 14 residues. J gave up 6 bases and V 5 bases, and 10 bases lay outside the gene matches. CDR3 in amino acids: CASSKPGQYIEQYF. In DNA, the CDR3 is TGTGCCAGCAGCAAACCGGGACAGTATATCGAGCAGTACTTC.

The V and J genes are TRBV3-1 and TRBJ2-1, with 8 positions matching TRBD2. Germline assignment: CDR1 LGHDT and CDR2 YNNKEL (reference sequence). Germline trimming cut 3 bases from V and 9 bases from J; bases unmatched to any gene: 7. The length of the CDR3 is 14 residues. The CDR3 DNA is TGTGCCAGCAGCCATAACAGCGGGGGAAGTGAGCAGTTCTTC. It specifies CASSHNSGGSEQFF.

There are a few counts of this clonotype. The V gene is TRBV28, the J gene TRBJ1-2; D gene uncertain. This CDR3 comprises 13 residues. The germline gives CDR1 MDHEN, CDR2 SYDVKM. Deletions cut 7 bases from V and 4 bases from J, with 13 bases between. The CDR3 reads CASILGPGYGYTF. CDR3 nucleotides: TGTGCCAGCATCCTCGGCCCAGGCTATGGCTACACCTTC.

This clonotype was seen ten or more times. The chain combines TRBV25-1 with TRBJ1-1, with 7 positions matching TRBD1. The length of the CDR3 is 14 residues. In germline, CDR1 is MGHDK, CDR2 SYGVNS. J lost 4 bases, V lost 2 bases, and 4 bases had no gene match. Here the CDR3 DNA reads TGTGCCAGCAGTGAACACAGGGGCGGCACTGAAGCTTTCTTT. It specifies CASSEHRGGTEAFF.

This clonotype was recorded many times. The rearrangement uses TRBV6-2 or TRBV6-3 and TRBJ1-5; TRBD1 matches at 7 bases. V was pared by 2 bases and J by 0 bases, with 10 bases of the junction left unmatched. The CDR3 has 18 residues. Per the germline V gene, CDR1 is MNHEY and CDR2 is SVGEGT. In DNA form, the CDR3 reads TGTGCCAGCAGTTACCCTACAGGGGTCCCTTATAGCAATCAGCCCCAGCATTTT. Encoded protein: CASSYPTGVPYSNQPQHF.

This clonotype has just a few counts. V and J are TRBV12-3 or TRBV12-4 and TRBJ2-3; D not certain. CDR3 length: 10 amino acids. V gave up 5 bases and J gave up 7 bases, with 4 bases separating them. CDR3 amino acids: CASSRHTQYF. CDR3 coding DNA: TGTGCCAGCAGTAGGCATACGCAGTATTTT.

This chain links TRBV28 with TRBJ2-5, with 7 bases matching TRBD1. This CDR3 region has 16 residues. The germline V gene has CDR1 MDHEN and CDR2 SYDVKM. V shed 6 bases and J 0 bases; nucleotides not matched to a gene: 10. The CDR3 reads CASSPLAGTDQETQYF. CDR3 in DNA: TGTGCCAGCAGCCCCCTGGCCGGGACAGACCAAGAGACCCAGTACTTC.

The genes are TRBV14 and TRBJ2-5; D is unclear. CDR3 length: 15 amino acids. With 4 bases removed from V and 1 base from J, the gap between germline ends came to 13 bases. CDR1 is SGHDN and CDR2 is FVKESK in the germline V gene. This CDR3 reads CASSRGTLPQETQYF. The CDR3 nucleotides are TGTGCCAGCAGCCGAGGAACCCTACCCCAAGAGACCCAGTACTTC.

The chain employs TRBV12-3 or TRBV12-4 and TRBJ1-1, with 7 bases lining up with TRBD1. This CDR3 has 14 residues. V was clipped by 5 bases and J by 3 bases; unmatched bases: 6. CDR3 in DNA: TGTGCCAGCAGTACGGACAGGAAGCACACTGAAGCTTTCTTT. Protein sequence: CASSTDRKHTEAFF.